This passage covers 11 T cell receptor beta chains from one sample sequenced in a study of CD8 T cells in ankylosing spondylitis (dated by TCRdb to the late 2010s). The library was built by means of 5' RACE. The data were produced on an Illumina HiSeq 2500. In TCRdb, the public reads were trimmed at Q25 with fastp and aligned with MiXCR, with productive beta chains retained. Each CDR3 protein gets just one entry, which takes the most common genes and DNA from the rows behind it. This sample is represented by about 350,000 distinct CDR3 sequences; more than 20% of them were singletons. Clones ranked in the top ten supply about 12% of the sample. The sequenced material came from blood, either unsorted or a sorted T cell fraction (not recorded which). These receptors came from a male donor with ankylosing spondylitis or in good health (not recorded which).

This clonotype was seen a few times. The rearrangement uses TRBV7-8 and TRBJ1-1; 7 positions agree with TRBD1. V was clipped by 6 bases and J by 4 bases; unmatched bases: 17. This CDR3 region has 17 residues. Germline V CDR1 and CDR2: SGHVS, FQNEAQ. The CDR3 nucleotides read TGTGCCAGCAGTCCCACAGGGGCGCCGGTGGTGAGCACTGAAGCTTTCTTT. Its protein is CASSPTGAPVVSTEAFF.

The CDR3 DNA is TGTGCCACTTCGGCGGTCACCAGCTCCTACAATGAGCAGTTCTTC. Protein: CATSAVTSSYNEQFF. The rearrangement links TRBV24-1 to TRBJ2-1; D not certain. CDR3 size: 15 residues. Germline lookup yields CDR1 KGHDR and CDR2 SFDVKD. The V end was cut by 10 bases, the J end by 0 bases, with 15 bases between.

This clonotype showed up just a few times. CDR3 loop: CSVGGRGGLSLHEQFF. CDR3 coding DNA: TGCAGCGTTGGAGGGCGGGGGGGCTTGTCCCTTCATGAGCAGTTCTTC. V gene TRBV29-1 combines with J gene TRBJ2-1; TRBD2 aligns across 9 bases. The CDR3 runs to 16 residues. Germline trimming cut 4 bases from V and 8 bases from J; bases unmatched to any gene: 15. Germline lookup yields CDR1 SQVTM and CDR2 ANQGSEA.

This chain links TRBV20-1 with TRBJ2-2, with D unclear. CDR3 length equals 13 residues. The V and J ends lost 1 base and 2 bases respectively, with 5 bases between them. Germline loops: CDR1 DFQATT, CDR2 SNEGSKA (reference sequence). CDR3 amino acids: CSARATNTGELFF. The CDR3 DNA reads TGCAGTGCTAGAGCCACAAACACCGGGGAGCTGTTTTTT.

V usage is TRBV19 and J usage is TRBJ2-5; TRBD2 is a possible D gene (6 bases). Germline V gene sequence: CDR1 LNHDA, CDR2 SQIVND (reference sequence). V lost 5 bases and J lost 5, with 18 bases in between. CDR3 length: 15 amino acids. As DNA, the CDR3 is TGTGCCAGTAGTTCCGGGACTCTTCGAACGGAGACCCAGTACTTC. Protein product: CASSSGTLRTETQYF.

The gene calls are TRBV11-1 and TRBJ2-6; no clear D. Germline V lookup: CDR1 SGHAT, CDR2 FQDESV (reference sequence). This CDR3 has 14 residues. V lost 2 bases, J lost 2 bases, and 4 bases lay in between. The CDR3 DNA reads as TGTGCCAGCAGCTTACTTCCTGGGGCCAACGTCCTGACTTTC. It translates to CASSLLPGANVLTF.

This chain uses TRBV5-5 with TRBJ1-2; no reliable D call. From germline, CDR1 is SGHKS and CDR2 YYEKEE (reference sequence). The V gene lost 1 base and the J gene lost 3 bases, with 13 bases spanning the gap. The CDR3 covers 15 residues. The CDR3 spells CASSLLGDLDYGYTF. The CDR3 DNA follows: TGTGCCAGCAGCTTGCTCGGGGATTTGGACTATGGCTACACCTTC.

This chain uses TRBV7-3 with TRBJ2-1, with no clear D. Trimming removed 0 bases at V and 5 bases at J, with 8 bases between. CDR1 is SGHTA, CDR2 FQGTGA, per germline. The CDR3 is 14 residues long. This chain's CDR3 is CASSLTGGDNEQFF. The CDR3 DNA follows: TGTGCCAGCAGCTTAACGGGTGGAGACAATGAGCAGTTCTTC.

Only a few counts were recorded for this clonotype. The rearrangement uses TRBV29-1 and TRBJ2-7; D gene unclear. CDR3 length equals 13 residues. CDR1 and CDR2 (germline): SQVTM, ANQGSEA. Trimming shortened V by 3 bases and J by 5 bases, and 14 bases separated the two germline ends. The CDR3 nucleotides read TGCAGCGTTGACGGGCGGCTCCGGAACGAGCAGTACTTC. Amino acids: CSVDGRLRNEQYF.

The rearrangement uses TRBV6-1 and TRBJ1-4; no firm D call. CDR1 and CDR2 (germline): MNHNS, SASEGT. This CDR3 has 15 amino acids. The V and J ends lost 5 bases and 4 bases respectively, with 14 bases between them. CDR3 DNA sequence: TGTGCCAGCAGTCTGAAGGACGGGGATAATGAAAAACTGTTTTTT. It encodes CASSLKDGDNEKLFF.

This clonotype was recorded a few times. V is TRBV4-1 and J is TRBJ2-2; D is perhaps TRBD1 or TRBD2 (5 bases each). The CDR3 covers 18 residues. V lost 4 bases to trimming and J lost 2 bases, with 20 bases between them. Looked up from germline, CDR1 is MGHRA and CDR2 is YSYEKL. The CDR3 loop is CASSRLAGGQGNTGELFF. CDR3 coding DNA: TGCGCCAGCAGCCGCCTCGCCGGCGGGCAGGGTAACACCGGGGAGCTGTTTTTT.